This TCR beta chain appears in the sequencing data of a study of T-cell reconstitution after alpha-beta-depleted transplantation in children. General study points: TCRbeta diversity was high at day 60 in some patients (a result of surviving recipient T cells and thymic progenitors). Reportedly, alpha-beta T cells present about two months post-transplant originated from several hundred expanded clones of graft origin.

Unique molecular identifiers were built into the TCRbeta library. TCRdb called the PCR reads again in MiXCR, with one record for every CDR3 protein. The data hold 200,000 to 300,000 distinct CDR3 sequences, with approximately 8% observed a single time. At least ten counts were recorded for this clonotype. Its antigen is still unknown. The CDR3 consists of 15 residues. The germline gives CDR1 LNHNV, CDR2 YYDKDF (reference sequence). V lost 0 bases to trimming and J lost 10 bases, with 13 bases between them. The origin of this receptor is a male patient aged 10 to 17 who had a stem cell transplant for acute lymphoblastic leukemia, so the T cells may come from the graft donor. The starting material was PBMCs, mostly from graft donor cells, obtained 180 days after TCRalphabeta/CD19-depleted stem cell transplant. This chain uses TRBV15 with TRBJ1-6, with a weak D call TRBD1 (5 bases). The CDR3 is CATSRDVGAGSPLHF. CDR3 sequence (DNA): TGTGCCACCAGCAGAGACGTAGGGGCGGGGTCACCCCTCCACTTT.